The sequence of this T cell receptor beta chain was determined in a study of blood T cells in healthy people across ages. Study details: For every two T cells, template switching captured about one barcoded beta molecule.

Per-sample yields of isolated PBMCs were at least 6 million. The ends were cut back, 5 bases at V and 0 bases at J, with 7 bases in the middle. CDR3 length: 13 residues. A second PCR, run for about 7 to 11 cycles, used a sample-barcoded 5' primer plus a J-beta primer mix. Researchers report that each sample yielded at least 3 million CDR3-containing paired-end reads. MiXCR was run by TCRdb on the 5' RACE reads, yielding one entry per CDR3 protein. This repertoire shows more than 800,000 distinct CDR3 sequences, over 35% found once; its top ten account for 18%. Study-wide results and limits: Diversity figures based on one million T cells were deemed too low.

Turning to this clonotype: The antigen is unknown.

This sequence joins TRBV12-3 or TRBV12-4 and TRBJ1-2, with D unresolved. The specimen sequenced was blood. The source of this sequence is a woman aged 60 to 75 in good health. The DNA of the CDR3 is TGTGCCAGCAGTCTCCAGCCTAACTATGGCTACACCTTC. It specifies CASSLQPNYGYTF.